This T cell receptor beta chain emerged from a study of monozygotic twins with inflammatory bowel disease (dated by TCRdb to the late 2010s). Notes on the research overall: In total, some 30 monozygotic twin pairs made up the full study: 19 Danish pairs, all IBD-discordant, plus nine German pairs, of which four were IBD-concordant and five were IBD-discordant. Each individual had, on average, about 151 000 unique TCRalpha sequences and 181 000 unique TCRbeta sequences available for analysis. Within discordant pairs, disease-associated traits were sought mainly by comparing IBD patients with their genetically identical healthy co-twins.

A note on this clonotype: What antigen it recognizes has not been identified.

Looking up the germline V gene (reference sequence) yields CDR1 SEHNR and CDR2 FQNEAQ. The CDR3 runs 13 residues from the cysteine to the phenylalanine. DNA was not recorded. General findings and caveats noted by the study authors: No difference in repertoire similarity was observed between concordant and discordant twins, possibly owing to limited statistical power. No single strong signal or clonotype linked to IBD turned up in the results, so the idea that one exists was not supported. Because patients were on differing immunosuppressive treatments, the repertoires may have picked up extra background noise and inter-individual variability. Compared with healthy twins, IBD patients had fewer clonotypes in common with other individuals, a difference most pronounced in patients showing signs of disease activity. A decrease in TCRbeta repertoire diversity, as measured by inverse Simpson index, was observed in IBD patients compared with their healthy co-twins. The analysis was unable to tell different T cell subtypes apart.

Libraries were built with 5' RACE. Each TCR library was prepared from about 3,400 ng of total RNA. For each sample, cDNA was synthesized in eight separate reactions using SMARTScribe reverse transcriptase. Unique molecular identifiers containing a 6-nucleotide sample barcode were introduced through template switching during cDNA synthesis. Two nested PCRs of roughly 15 and 9 cycles amplified the TCRalpha and TCRbeta cDNA, and bead purification followed each PCR. Before amplification, cDNA was treated with uracil DNA-glycosylase and purified using the QIAquick PCR purification kit. The second PCR added Illumina TruSeq-compatible adapters along with sample-specific barcodes. Library quality and concentration were checked on TapeStation and Qubit, and libraries were pooled at around 5.3 ng each. The pooled libraries were sequenced with 2 x 100 bp reads and custom sequencing primers on an Illumina HiSeq2500 single-index Rapid Run. In the original analysis: PCR and sequencing errors were corrected by UMI-based consensus assembly using MiGEC version 1.2.6. V(D)J alignment, clonotype assembly and CDR3 extraction were performed with MiXCR version 2.1.1. Normalisation of gene usage, clonotype sharing and MAIT/NKT TCR abundance was achieved by analysing the top 1000, 10 000 and 20 000 clonotypes per sample. After downsampling to 27 000 UMIs, diversity was calculated as the inverse Simpson index using the vegan R package. Paired Mann-Whitney U tests on discordant twin pairs were used, with Benjamini-Hochberg multiple-testing correction. TCRdb reprocessed the reads, reporting each CDR3 protein sequence once and no DNA. It is TCRdb's table, rather than the study itself, that gives the V and J calls and clone size. The sample table includes fewer than 200,000 distinct CDR3 sequences. Roughly 3% of the sample goes to the ten largest clones.

From each donor, a roughly 2.5 ml peripheral blood sample was collected into PAXgene tubes and stored at -80 degrees C. Without any T cell sorting, total RNA was extracted from whole blood using the PAXgene blood miRNA kit on an automated QIAcube. Deep TCRalpha and TCRbeta repertoire profiling with unique molecular barcoding was performed on peripheral blood of monozygotic twin pairs concordant or discordant for inflammatory bowel disease. For every twin pair, smoking habits were documented, and each individual was categorised as a current, former or never smoker. The sequence came from a human donor with ulcerative colitis or Crohn's disease, or a healthy co-twin of an affected twin (not recorded which). Sequenced: blood. The chain is made from TRBV7-9 and TRBJ2-1. CDR3 loop: CASSLMSASLQFF.